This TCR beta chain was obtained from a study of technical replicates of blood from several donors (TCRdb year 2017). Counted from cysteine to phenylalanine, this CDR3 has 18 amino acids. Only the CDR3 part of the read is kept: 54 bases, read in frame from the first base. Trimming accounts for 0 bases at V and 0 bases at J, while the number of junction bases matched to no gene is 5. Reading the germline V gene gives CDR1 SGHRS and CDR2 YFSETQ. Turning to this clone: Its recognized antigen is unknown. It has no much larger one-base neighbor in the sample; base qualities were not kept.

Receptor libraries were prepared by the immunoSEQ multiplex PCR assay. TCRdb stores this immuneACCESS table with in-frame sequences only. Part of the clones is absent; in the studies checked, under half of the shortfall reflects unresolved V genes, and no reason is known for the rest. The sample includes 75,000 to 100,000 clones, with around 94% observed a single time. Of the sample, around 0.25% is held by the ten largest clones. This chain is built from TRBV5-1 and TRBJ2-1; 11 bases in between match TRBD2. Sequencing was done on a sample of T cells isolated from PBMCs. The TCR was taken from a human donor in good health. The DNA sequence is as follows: TGCGCCAGCAGCTTGGGACTAGCGGGACCGACCTCCTACAATGAGCAGTTCTTC. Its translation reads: CASSLGLAGPTSYNEQFF. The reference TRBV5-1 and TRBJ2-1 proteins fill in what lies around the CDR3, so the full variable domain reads KAGVTQTPRYLIKTRGQQVTLSCSPISGHRSVSWYQQTPGQGLQFLFEYFSETQRNKGNFPGRFSGRQFSNSRSEMNVSTLELGDSALYLCASSLGLAGPTSYNEQFFGPGTRLTVL.